The TCR beta chain described here comes from a study of shared clonotypes between healthy human individuals. TCRdb's table, derived via immunoSEQ multiplex PCR, lists solely in-frame clones and lacks some. This table holds under 700,000 clones, about 95% found once. In this sample, this clone turned up once. CD45RO negativity and positive selection for CCR7 defined naive CD8 cells, a population that excluded terminally differentiated effector memory CD45RA+ cells. V lost 0 bases and J lost 2, with 9 bases in between. Per germline, CDR1 SGDLS and CDR2 YYNGEE. The CDR3 has 15 residues. The receptor comes from a woman younger than 45 in good health. Sequencing used naive CD8+ T cells sorted from blood. The chain is built from TRBV9 and TRBJ1-3; maybe TRBD1 (6 bases). In nucleotides, the CDR3 is TGTGCCAGCAGCGTAGGAAGGGGGGCTGGAAACACCATATATTTT. As protein: CASSVGRGAGNTIYF.